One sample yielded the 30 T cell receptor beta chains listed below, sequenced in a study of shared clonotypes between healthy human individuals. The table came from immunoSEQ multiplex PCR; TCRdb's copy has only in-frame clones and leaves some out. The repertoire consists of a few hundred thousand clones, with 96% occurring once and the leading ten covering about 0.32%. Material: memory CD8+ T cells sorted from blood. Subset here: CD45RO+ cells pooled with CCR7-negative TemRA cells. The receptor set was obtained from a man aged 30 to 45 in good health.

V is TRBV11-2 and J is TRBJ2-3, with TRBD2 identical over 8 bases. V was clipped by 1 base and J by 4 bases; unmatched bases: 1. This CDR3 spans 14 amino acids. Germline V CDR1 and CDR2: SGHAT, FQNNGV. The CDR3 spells CASSLAGGSDTQYF. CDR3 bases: TGTGCCAGCAGCTTAGCGGGAGGGTCAGATACGCAGTATTTT. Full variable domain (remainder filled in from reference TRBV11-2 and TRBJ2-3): EAGVAQSPRYKIIEKRQSVAFWCNPISGHATLYWYQQILGQGPKLLIQFQNNGVVDDSQLPKDRFSAERLKGVDSTLKIQPAKLEDSAVYLCASSLAGGSDTQYFGPGTRLTVL.

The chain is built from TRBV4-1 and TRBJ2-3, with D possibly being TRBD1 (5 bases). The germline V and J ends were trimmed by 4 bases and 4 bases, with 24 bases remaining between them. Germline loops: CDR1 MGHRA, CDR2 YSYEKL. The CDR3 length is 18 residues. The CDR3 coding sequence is TGCGCCAGCAGCCTATACCCCTCCGTTAGGGGTGGCGCAGATACGCAGTATTTT. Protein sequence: CASSLYPSVRGGADTQYF.

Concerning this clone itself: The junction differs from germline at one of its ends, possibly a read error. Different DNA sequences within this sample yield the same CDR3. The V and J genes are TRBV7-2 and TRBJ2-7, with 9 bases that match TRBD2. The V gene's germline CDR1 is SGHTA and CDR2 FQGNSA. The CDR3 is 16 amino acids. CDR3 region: CASSLNLAGRAYEQYF. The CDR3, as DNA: TGTGCCAGCAGCTTAAACCTAGCGGGGCGGGCCTACGAGCAGTACTTT.

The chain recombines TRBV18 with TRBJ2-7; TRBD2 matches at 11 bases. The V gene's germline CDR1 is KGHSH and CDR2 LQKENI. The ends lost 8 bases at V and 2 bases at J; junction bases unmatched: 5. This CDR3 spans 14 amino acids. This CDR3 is CASRGLAGTYEQYF. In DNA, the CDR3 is TGTGCCAGCCGCGGACTAGCGGGTACCTACGAGCAGTACTTC.

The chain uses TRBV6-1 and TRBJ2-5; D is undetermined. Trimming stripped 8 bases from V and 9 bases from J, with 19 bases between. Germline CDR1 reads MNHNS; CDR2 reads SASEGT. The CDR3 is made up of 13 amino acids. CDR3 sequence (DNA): TGTGCCAGCGTCCTCGGGCGGATTGGGCCCCAGTACTTC. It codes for CASVLGRIGPQYF.

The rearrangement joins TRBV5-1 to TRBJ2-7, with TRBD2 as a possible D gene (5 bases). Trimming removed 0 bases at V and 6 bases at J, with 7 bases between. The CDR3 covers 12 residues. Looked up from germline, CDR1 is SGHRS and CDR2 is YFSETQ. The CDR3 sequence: CASSLVLGEQYF. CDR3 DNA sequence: TGCGCCAGCAGCTTGGTACTAGGCGAGCAGTACTTC.

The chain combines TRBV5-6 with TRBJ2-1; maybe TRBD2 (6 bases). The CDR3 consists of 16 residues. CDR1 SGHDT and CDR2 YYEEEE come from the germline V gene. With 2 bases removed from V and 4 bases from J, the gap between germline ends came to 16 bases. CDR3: CASSFLNDAGYNEQFF. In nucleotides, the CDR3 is TGTGCCAGCAGCTTCCTAAACGATGCGGGGTACAATGAGCAGTTCTTC.

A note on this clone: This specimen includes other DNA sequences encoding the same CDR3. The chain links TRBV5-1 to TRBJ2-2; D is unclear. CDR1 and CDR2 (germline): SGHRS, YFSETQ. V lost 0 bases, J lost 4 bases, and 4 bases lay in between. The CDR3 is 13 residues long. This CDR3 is CASSLGGTGELFF. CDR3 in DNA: TGCGCCAGCAGCTTGGGCGGCACCGGGGAGCTGTTTTTT.

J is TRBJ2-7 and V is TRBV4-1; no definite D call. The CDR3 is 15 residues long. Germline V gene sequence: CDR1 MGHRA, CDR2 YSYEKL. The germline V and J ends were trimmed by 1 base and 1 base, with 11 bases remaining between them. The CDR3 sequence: CASSQGYGGSYEQYF. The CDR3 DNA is TGCGCCAGCAGCCAAGGGTATGGTGGATCCTACGAGCAGTACTTC.

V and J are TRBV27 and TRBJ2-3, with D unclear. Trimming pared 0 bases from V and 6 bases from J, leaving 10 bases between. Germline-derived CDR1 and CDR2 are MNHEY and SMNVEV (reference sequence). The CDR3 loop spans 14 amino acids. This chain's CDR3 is CASSLSRRSDTQYF. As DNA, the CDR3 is TGTGCCAGCAGTTTATCAAGGCGGTCCGATACGCAGTATTTT.

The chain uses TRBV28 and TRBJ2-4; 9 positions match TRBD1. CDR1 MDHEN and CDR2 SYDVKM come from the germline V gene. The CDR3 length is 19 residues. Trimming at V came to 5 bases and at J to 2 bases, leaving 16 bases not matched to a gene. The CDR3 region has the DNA TGTGCCAGCAGTCGACACCGGGACAGGGTCCCGTTTTCCAAAAACATTCAGTACTTC. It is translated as CASSRHRDRVPFSKNIQYF.

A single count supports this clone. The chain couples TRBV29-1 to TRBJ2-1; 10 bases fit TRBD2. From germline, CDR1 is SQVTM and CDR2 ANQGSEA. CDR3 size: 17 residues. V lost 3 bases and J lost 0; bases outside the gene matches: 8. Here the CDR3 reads CSVEKREGRRSYNEQFF. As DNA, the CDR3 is TGCAGCGTTGAGAAGCGGGAGGGCCGTCGCTCCTACAATGAGCAGTTCTTC.

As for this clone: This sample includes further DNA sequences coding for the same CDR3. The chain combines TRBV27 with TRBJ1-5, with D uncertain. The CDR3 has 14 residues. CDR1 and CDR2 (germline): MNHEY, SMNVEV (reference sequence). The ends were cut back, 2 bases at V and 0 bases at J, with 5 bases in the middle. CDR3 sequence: CASSLLGSNQPQHF. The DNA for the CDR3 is TGTGCCAGCAGTTTACTGGGTAGCAATCAGCCCCAGCATTTT.

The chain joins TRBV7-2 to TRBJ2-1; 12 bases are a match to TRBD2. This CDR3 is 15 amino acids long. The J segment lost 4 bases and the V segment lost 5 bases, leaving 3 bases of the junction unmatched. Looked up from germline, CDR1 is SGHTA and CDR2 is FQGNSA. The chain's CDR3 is CASSRLAGVYNEQFF. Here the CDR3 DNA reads TGTGCCAGCAGCCGACTAGCGGGGGTATACAATGAGCAGTTCTTC.

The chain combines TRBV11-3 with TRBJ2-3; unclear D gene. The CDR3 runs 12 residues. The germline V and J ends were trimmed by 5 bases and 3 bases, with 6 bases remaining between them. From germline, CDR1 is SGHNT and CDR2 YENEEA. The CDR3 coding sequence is TGTGCCAGCAGCGCCGGAACAGATACGCAGTATTTT. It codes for CASSAGTDTQYF.

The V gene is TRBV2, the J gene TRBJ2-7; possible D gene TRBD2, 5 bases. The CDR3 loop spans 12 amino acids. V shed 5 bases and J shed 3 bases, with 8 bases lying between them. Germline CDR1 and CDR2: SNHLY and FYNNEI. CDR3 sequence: CASSPGNYEQYF. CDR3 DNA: TGTGCCAGCAGTCCGGGAAACTACGAGCAGTACTTC.

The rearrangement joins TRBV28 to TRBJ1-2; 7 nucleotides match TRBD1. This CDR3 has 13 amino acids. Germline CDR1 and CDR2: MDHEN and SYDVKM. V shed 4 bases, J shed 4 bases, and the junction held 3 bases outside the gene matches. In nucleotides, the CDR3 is TGTGCCAGCAGTTACGGACAGGTCTATGGCTACACCTTC. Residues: CASSYGQVYGYTF.

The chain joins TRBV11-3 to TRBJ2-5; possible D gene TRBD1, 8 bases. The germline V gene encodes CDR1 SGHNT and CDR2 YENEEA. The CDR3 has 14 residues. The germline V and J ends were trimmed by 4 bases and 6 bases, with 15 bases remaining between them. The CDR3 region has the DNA TGTGCCAGCAGCTCACAGGGGGAGGGAAAGACCCAGTACTTC. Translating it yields CASSSQGEGKTQYF.

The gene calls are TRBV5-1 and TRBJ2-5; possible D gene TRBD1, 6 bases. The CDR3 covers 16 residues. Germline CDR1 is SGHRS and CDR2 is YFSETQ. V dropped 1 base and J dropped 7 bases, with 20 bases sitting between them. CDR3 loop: CASSLPPETGPGTQYF. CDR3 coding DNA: TGCGCCAGCAGCTTGCCCCCTGAGACAGGCCCGGGGACCCAGTACTTC.

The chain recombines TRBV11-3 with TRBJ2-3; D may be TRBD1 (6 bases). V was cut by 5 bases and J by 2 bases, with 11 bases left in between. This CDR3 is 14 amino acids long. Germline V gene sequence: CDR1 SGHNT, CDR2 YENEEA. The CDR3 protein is CASSHGTLTDTQYF. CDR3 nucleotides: TGTGCCAGCAGCCACGGGACACTCACAGATACGCAGTATTTT.

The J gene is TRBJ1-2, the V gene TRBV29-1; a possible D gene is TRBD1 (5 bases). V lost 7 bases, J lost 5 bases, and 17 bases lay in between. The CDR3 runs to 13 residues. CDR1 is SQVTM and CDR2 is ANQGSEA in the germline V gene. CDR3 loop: CSAVWGLPYGYTF. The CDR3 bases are TGCAGCGCCGTTTGGGGACTTCCTTATGGCTACACCTTC.

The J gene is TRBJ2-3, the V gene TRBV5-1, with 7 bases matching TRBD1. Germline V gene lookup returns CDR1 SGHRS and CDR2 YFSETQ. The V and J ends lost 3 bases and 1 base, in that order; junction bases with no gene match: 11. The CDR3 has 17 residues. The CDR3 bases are TGCGCCAGCAGCTGGGCGGCCACCGGGACAGGCACAGATACGCAGTATTTT. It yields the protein CASSWAATGTGTDTQYF.

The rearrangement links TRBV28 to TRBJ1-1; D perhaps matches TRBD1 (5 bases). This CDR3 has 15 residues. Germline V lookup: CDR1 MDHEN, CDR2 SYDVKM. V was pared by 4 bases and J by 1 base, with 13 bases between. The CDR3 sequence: CASSYLGRSNTEAFF. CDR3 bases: TGTGCCAGCAGTTACCTGGGACGGTCGAACACTGAAGCTTTCTTT.

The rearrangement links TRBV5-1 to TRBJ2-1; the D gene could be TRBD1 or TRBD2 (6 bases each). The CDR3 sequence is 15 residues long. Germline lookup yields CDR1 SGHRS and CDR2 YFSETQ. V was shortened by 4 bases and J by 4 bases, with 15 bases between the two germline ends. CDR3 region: CASSPTGAAYNEQFF. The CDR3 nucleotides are TGCGCCAGCAGCCCCACGGGGGCCGCGTACAATGAGCAGTTCTTC.

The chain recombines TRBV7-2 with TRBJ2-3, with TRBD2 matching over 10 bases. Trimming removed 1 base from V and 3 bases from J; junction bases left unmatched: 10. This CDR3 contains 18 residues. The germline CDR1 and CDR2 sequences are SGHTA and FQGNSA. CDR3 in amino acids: CASSLGLAGPPRTDTQYF. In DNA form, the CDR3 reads TGTGCCAGCAGCTTAGGACTAGCGGGCCCCCCACGGACAGATACGCAGTATTTT.

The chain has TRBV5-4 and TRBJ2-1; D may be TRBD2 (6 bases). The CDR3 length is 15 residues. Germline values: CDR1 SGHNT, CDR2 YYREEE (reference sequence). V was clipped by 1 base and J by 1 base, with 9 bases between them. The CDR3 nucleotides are TGTGCCAGCAGCTTGAGACTAGATTCCTACAATGAGCAGTTCTTC. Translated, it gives CASSLRLDSYNEQFF.

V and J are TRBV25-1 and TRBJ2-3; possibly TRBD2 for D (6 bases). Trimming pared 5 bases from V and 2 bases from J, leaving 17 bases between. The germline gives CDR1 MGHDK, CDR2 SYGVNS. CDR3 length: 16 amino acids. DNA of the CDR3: TGTGCCAGCAGTACATTGTGGGGGGTCCACACAGATACGCAGTATTTT. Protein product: CASSTLWGVHTDTQYF.

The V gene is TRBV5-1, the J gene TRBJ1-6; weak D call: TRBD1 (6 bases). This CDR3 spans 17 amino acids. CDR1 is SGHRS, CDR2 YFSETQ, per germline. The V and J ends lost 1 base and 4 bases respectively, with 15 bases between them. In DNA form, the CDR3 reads TGCGCCAGCAGCTTGCTACCACAGGGCCTATATAATTCACCCCTCCACTTT. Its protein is CASSLLPQGLYNSPLHF.

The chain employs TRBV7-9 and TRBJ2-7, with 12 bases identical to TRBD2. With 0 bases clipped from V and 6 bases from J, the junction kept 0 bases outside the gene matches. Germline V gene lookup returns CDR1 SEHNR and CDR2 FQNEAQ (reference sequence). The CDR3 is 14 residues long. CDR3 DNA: TGTGCCAGCAGCTTAGCACTAGCGGGAGGCGAGCAGTACTTC. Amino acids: CASSLALAGGEQYF.

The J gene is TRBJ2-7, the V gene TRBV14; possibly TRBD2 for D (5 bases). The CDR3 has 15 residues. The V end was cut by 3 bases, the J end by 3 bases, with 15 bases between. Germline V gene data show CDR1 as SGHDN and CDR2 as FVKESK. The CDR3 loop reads CASSHNGRGNYEQYF. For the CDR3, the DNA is TGTGCCAGCAGCCACAACGGCCGGGGTAACTACGAGCAGTACTTC.